This T cell receptor beta chain was identified during a study of shared clonotypes between healthy human individuals. Amplification in unsorted PBMC replicate PCRs started from roughly 330 ng DNA, which equals 28,000 or so T cell genomes. Original data processing: Junction-only sequences without quality scores came from ImmunoSEQ, so filtering differed. Only in-frame clones appear in the TCRdb table, and some are missing; sequencing was by immunoSEQ multiplex PCR. Clonal size and the V and J genes are those of that table, whereas D and trimming came from the DNA. The repertoire holds about 480,000 clones, with about four fifths as singletons. V gave up 5 bases and J gave up 9 bases; unmatched junction bases: 6. Looked up from germline, CDR1 is LNHDA and CDR2 is SQIVND (reference sequence). The CDR3 contains 15 residues. The unsorted samples took tens of millions of PBMCs to get genomic DNA.

The V call is TRBV19, the J call TRBJ2-1, with 14 bases matching TRBD2. This receptor was identified in a woman aged 40-49 years in good health. Some clones in this sample may be carry-over from other donors' samples. Sequencing was carried out using PBMCs. CDR3 in DNA: TGTGCCAGTAGTTCGGGACTAGCGGGAGTTACTGAGCAGTTCTTC. Protein: CASSSGLAGVTEQFF.